The present TCR beta chain was sequenced within a study of monozygotic twins with inflammatory bowel disease. Study observations and caveats: Discordant twins had repertoire similarity that did not differ from that of concordant twins, possibly from limited power.

Template-switch reactions added UMIs with a 6-nucleotide sample barcode. TCRdb re-analyzed the 5' RACE reads; it lists each CDR3 protein once, without DNA. This sample carries around 400,000 distinct CDR3 sequences, with about 2.3% going to the ten biggest clones. As to this clonotype: Its antigen remains unknown.

The TCR originated in a human donor with ulcerative colitis or Crohn's disease, or a healthy co-twin of an affected twin (not recorded which). Sequencing was performed on blood.

The CDR3 is CSARGPDPGRRDRAEAFF. J is TRBJ1-1 and V is TRBV20-1; TCRdb indicates TRBD1, and absent DNA this call remains unverified. The CDR3 contains 18 residues. CDR1 is DFQATT and CDR2 is SNEGSKA in the germline V gene (reference sequence).